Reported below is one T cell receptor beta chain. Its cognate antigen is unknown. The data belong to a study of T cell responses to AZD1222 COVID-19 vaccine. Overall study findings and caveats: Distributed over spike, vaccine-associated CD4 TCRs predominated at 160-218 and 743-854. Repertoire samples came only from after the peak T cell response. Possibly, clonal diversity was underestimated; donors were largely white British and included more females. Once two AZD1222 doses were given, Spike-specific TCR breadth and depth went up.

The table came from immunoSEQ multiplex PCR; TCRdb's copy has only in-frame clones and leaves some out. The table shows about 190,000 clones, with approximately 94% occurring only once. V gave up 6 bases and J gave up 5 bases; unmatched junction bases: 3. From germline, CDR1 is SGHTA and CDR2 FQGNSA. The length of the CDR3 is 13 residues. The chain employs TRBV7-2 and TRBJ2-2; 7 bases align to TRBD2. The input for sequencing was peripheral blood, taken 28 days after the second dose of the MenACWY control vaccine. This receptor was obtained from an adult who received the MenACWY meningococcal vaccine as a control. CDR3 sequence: CASSLGGTGELFF. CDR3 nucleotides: TGTGCCAGCAGTCTCGGGGGGACCGGGGAGCTGTTTTTT.